The 2 T cell receptor beta chains below all came from one sample that was sequenced in a study of blood T cells in healthy people across ages. A J-beta primer mix and a sample-barcoded 5' primer were used in a second PCR of roughly 7 to 12 cycles. TCRdb re-derived calls from the 5' RACE reads in MiXCR, one entry per CDR3 protein. The sample carries about 1.6 million distinct CDR3 sequences, around 36% recorded once. The sample consisted of blood. The receptors derive from a woman aged 30 to 39 in good health.

The chain joins TRBV20-1 to TRBJ1-2, with TRBD1 matching over 7 bases. The germline CDR1 and CDR2 sequences are DFQATT and SNEGSKA (reference sequence). The CDR3 length is 11 residues. Trimming took 1 base from V and 8 from J; bases not matched to a gene: 1. The CDR3, as DNA: TGCAGTGCTAGAGTGGGACAGGGCTACACCTTC. This encodes CSARVGQGYTF.

This clonotype came up many times. The chain links TRBV10-3 to TRBJ1-2; 11 positions match TRBD1. V lost 5 bases and J lost 4; bases outside the gene matches: 6. Germline V gene sequence: CDR1 ENHRY, CDR2 SYGVKD. The CDR3 is 15 residues long. The CDR3, as DNA: TGTGCCATCAGTAGGACAGGGGGCGAGAGCTATGGCTACACCTTC. Translated, it gives CAISRTGGESYGYTF.